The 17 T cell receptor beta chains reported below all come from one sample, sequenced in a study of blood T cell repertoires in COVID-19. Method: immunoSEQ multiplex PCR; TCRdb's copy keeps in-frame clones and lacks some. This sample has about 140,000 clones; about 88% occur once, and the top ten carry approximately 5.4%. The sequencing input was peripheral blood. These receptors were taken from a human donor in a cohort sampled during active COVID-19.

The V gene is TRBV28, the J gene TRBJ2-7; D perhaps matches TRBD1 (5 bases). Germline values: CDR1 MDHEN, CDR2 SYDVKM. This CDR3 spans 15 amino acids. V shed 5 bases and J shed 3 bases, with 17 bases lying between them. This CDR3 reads CASSPGHLTNYEQYF. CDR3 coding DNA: TGTGCCAGCAGTCCTGGACACCTCACCAACTACGAGCAGTACTTC.

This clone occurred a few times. For the CDR3, the DNA is TGTGCCACCCTGCCGGGACAGGGGGCGGGGGAGCAGTACTTC. Translated: CATLPGQGAGEQYF. This chain uses TRBV25-1 with TRBJ2-7, with 12 positions matching TRBD1. Germline assignment: CDR1 MGHDK and CDR2 SYGVNS. Unmatched junction bases numbered 11, after V lost 10 bases and J lost 7 bases. This CDR3 comprises 14 residues.

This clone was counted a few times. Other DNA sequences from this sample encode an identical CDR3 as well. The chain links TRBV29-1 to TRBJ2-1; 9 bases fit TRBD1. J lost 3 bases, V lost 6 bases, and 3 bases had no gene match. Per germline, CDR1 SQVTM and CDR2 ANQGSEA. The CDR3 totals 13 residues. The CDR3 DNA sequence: TGCAGCGTGGGACAGGGATTCTACAATGAGCAGTTCTTC. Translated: CSVGQGFYNEQFF.

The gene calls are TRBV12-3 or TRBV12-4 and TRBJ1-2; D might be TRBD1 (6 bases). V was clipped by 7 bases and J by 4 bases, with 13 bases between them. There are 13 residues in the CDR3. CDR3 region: CASTLDRSYGYTF. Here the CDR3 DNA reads TGTGCCAGCACCCTTGACAGGAGCTATGGCTACACCTTC.

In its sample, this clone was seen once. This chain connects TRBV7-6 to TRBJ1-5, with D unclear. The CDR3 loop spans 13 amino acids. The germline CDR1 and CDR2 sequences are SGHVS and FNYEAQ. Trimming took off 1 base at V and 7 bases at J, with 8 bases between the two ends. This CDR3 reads CASSLGTTQPQHF. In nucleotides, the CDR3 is TGTGCCAGCAGCTTAGGGACTACCCAGCCCCAGCATTTT.

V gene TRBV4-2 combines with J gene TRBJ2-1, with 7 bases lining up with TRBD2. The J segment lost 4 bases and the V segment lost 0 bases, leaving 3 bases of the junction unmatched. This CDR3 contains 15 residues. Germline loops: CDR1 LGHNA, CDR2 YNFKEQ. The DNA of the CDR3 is TGTGCCAGCAGCCAAGATGCAGCGGGGTACAATGAGCAGTTCTTC. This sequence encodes CASSQDAAGYNEQFF.

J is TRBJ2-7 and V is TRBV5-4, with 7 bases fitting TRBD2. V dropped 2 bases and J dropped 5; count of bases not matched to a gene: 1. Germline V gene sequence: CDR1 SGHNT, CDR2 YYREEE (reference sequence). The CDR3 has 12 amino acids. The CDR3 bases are TGTGCCAGCAGCTTCGGGGGGAACGAGCAGTACTTC. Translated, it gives CASSFGGNEQYF.

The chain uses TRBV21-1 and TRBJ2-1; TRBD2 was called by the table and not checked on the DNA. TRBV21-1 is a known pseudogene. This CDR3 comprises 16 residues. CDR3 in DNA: TGTGCCAGCACCCCCCTAGCGTTAAGCTCCTACAATGAGCAGTTCTTC. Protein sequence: CASTPLALSSYNEQFF.

In nucleotides, the CDR3 is TGTGCCAGCAGTGGCAGGGACAATGAGCAGTTCTTC. Its protein is CASSGRDNEQFF. The chain couples TRBV7-3 to TRBJ2-1; weak D call: TRBD1 (5 bases). The CDR3 consists of 12 residues. The germline CDR1 and CDR2 sequences are SGHTA and FQGTGA. Between the trimmed V and J ends, which lost 6 bases and 5 bases, there was a span of 8 bases.

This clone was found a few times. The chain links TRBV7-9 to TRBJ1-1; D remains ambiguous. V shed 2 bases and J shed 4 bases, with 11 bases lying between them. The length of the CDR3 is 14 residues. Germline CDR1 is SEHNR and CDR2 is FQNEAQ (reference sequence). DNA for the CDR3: TGTGCCAGCAGCTTATTAGGTGGGCCCACTGAAGCTTTCTTT. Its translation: CASSLLGGPTEAFF.

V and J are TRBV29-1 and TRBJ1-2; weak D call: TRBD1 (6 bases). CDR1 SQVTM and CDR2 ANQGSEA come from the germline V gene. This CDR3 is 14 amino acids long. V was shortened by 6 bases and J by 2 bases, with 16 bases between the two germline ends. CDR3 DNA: TGCAGCGTCCTCCCCGGGACAATGAACTATGGCTACACCTTC. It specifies CSVLPGTMNYGYTF. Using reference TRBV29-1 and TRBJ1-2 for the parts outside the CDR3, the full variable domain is SAVISQKPSRDICQRGTSLTIQCQVDSQVTMMFWYRQQPGQSLTLIATANQGSEATYESGFVIDKFPISRPNLTFSTLTVSNMSPEDSSIYLCSVLPGTMNYGYTFGSGTRLTVV.

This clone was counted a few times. CDR3 coding DNA: TGTGCCAGCAGCTCAGCACCAAACAGGGAATACGAGCAGTACTTC. It specifies CASSSAPNREYEQYF. The chain couples TRBV11-1 to TRBJ2-7, with D possibly being TRBD1 (6 bases). Germline CDR1 is SGHAT and CDR2 is FQDESV (reference sequence). The CDR3 has 15 amino acids. Trimming took off 4 bases at V and 4 bases at J, with 17 bases between the two ends.

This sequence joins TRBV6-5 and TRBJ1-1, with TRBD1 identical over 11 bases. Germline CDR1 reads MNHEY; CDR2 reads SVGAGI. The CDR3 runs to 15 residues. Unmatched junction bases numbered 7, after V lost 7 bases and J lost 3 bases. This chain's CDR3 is CASTKRDRGDTEAFF. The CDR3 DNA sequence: TGTGCCAGCACAAAAAGGGACAGGGGGGACACTGAAGCTTTCTTT.

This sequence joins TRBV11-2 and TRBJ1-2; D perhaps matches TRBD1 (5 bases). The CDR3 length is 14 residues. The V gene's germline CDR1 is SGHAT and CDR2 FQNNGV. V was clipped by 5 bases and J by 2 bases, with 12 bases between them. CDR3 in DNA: TGTGCCAGCAGCCCCGGGACTTCCAACTATGGCTACACCTTC. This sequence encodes CASSPGTSNYGYTF.

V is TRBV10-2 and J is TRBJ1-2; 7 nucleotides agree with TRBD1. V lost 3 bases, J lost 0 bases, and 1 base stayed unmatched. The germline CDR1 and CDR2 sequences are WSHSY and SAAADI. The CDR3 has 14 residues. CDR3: CASSEDRANYGYTF. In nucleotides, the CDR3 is TGCGCCAGCAGTGAAGACAGGGCTAACTATGGCTACACCTTC.

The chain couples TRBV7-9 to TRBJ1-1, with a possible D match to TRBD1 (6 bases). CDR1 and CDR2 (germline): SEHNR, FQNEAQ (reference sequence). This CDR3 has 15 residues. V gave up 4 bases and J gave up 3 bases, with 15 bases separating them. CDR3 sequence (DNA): TGTGCCAGCAGCTCCCAACAGGGCCCGGACACTGAAGCTTTCTTT. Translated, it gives CASSSQQGPDTEAFF.

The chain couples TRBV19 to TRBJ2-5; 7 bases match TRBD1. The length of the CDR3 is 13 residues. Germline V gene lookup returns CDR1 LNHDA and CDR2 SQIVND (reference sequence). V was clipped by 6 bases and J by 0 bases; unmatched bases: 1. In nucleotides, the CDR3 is TGTGCCAGTAGGGGGACAGACCAAGAGACCCAGTACTTC. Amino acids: CASRGTDQETQYF.